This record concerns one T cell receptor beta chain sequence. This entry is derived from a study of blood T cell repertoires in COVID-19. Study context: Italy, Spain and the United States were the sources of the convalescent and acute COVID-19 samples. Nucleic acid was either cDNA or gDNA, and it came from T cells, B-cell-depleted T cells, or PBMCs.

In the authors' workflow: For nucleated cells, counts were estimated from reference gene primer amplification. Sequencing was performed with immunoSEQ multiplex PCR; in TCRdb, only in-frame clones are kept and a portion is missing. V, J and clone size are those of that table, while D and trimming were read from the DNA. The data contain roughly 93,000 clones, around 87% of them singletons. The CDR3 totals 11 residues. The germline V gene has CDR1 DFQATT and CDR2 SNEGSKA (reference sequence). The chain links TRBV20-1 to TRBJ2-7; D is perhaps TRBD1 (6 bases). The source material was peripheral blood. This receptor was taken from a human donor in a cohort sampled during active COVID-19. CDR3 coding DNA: TGCAGACCCACCAGGGGTCTCGAGCAGTACTTC. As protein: CRPTRGLEQYF.